The 11 T cell receptor beta chains listed next were all sequenced from one sample in a study of regulatory T cells in long-lasting Graves disease. The TCR beta library used iRepertoire HTBI primers with Arm-PCR amplification of CDR3. From the multiplex PCR reads, TCRdb called clonotypes with MiXCR, one entry per CDR3 protein. The sample holds 350,000 to 450,000 distinct CDR3 sequences, 15% seen once. As to time point: newly diagnosed GD, antithyroid drugs for less than 3 months. Construction of the TCR library relied on RNA isolated from PBMCs. The same specimen was also included in a second study, on T cells in Graves' hyperthyroidism and ophthalmopathy.

Sequencing used peripheral blood mononuclear cells (PBMCs), obtained at new diagnosis, from a patient treated with antithyroid drugs. These receptors all stem from a woman aged 40 to 50 with Graves disease.

This clonotype showed up just a few times. The rearrangement joins TRBV5-1 to TRBJ2-7; 10 bases line up with TRBD2. CDR1 is SGHRS and CDR2 is YFSETQ in the germline V gene. The J segment lost 5 bases and the V segment lost 1 base, leaving 6 bases of the junction unmatched. This CDR3 is built from 15 residues. This chain's CDR3 is CASSLLVSGGNEQYF. The DNA of the CDR3 is TGCGCCAGCAGCTTGCTGGTTAGCGGGGGGAACGAGCAGTACTTC.

This clonotype was recorded many times. The V gene is TRBV9, the J gene TRBJ2-2; D may be TRBD1 (6 bases). CDR1 is SGDLS and CDR2 is YYNGEE in the germline V gene. The CDR3 spans 15 residues. V lost 2 bases, J lost 7 bases, and 15 bases lay in between. CDR3 nucleotide sequence: TGTGCCAGCAGCGTTTTATCAGGGGTGGACGGGGAGCTGTTTTTT. This encodes CASSVLSGVDGELFF.

The chain carries TRBV7-9 and TRBJ2-6; no clear D. V was shortened by 4 bases and J by 0 bases, with 7 bases between the two germline ends. The germline V gene encodes CDR1 SEHNR and CDR2 FQNEAQ (reference sequence). The CDR3 totals 15 residues. CDR3 in amino acids: CASSSFLSGANVLTF. The CDR3 region has the DNA TGTGCCAGCAGCTCTTTCCTCTCTGGGGCCAACGTCCTGACTTTC.

The gene calls are TRBV6-1 and TRBJ1-4, with D possibly TRBD1 on 6 matching bases. Germline CDR1 is MNHNS and CDR2 is SASEGT. Trimming pared 7 bases from V and 10 bases from J, leaving 13 bases between. This CDR3 is built from 12 residues. This chain's CDR3 is CASTRGRGKLFF. The CDR3 nucleotides are TGTGCCAGCACCAGGGGAAGGGGAAAACTGTTTTTT.

This clonotype came up many times. The chain links TRBV6-1 to TRBJ2-3; 11 bases match TRBD2. The CDR3 has 17 amino acids. Germline V gives CDR1 MNHNS, CDR2 SASEGT. After removal of 8 bases from V and 5 bases from J, the junction contained 15 bases not matched to a gene. The CDR3 reads CASSPAPLAGAVDTQYF. DNA for the CDR3: TGTGCCAGCTCTCCCGCCCCACTAGCGGGAGCAGTAGATACGCAGTATTTT.

This clonotype was picked up many times. This CDR3 reads CASSVDRAWNEQFF. CDR3 in DNA: TGTGCCAGCAGCGTCGACAGGGCGTGGAATGAGCAGTTCTTC. This chain joins TRBV7-9 and TRBJ2-1; 7 bases line up with TRBD1. Per germline, CDR1 SEHNR and CDR2 FQNEAQ (reference sequence). Unmatched junction bases numbered 8, after V lost 5 bases and J lost 7 bases. CDR3 length: 14 residues.

CDR3 bases: TGTGCCAGCAGCCGGGGGGACTTTACAGATACGCAGTATTTT. Residues: CASSRGDFTDTQYF. The genes are TRBV28 and TRBJ2-3, with 7 bases identical to TRBD2. The CDR3 spans 14 residues. Trimming took 6 bases from V and 3 from J; bases not matched to a gene: 6. Germline V gene sequence: CDR1 MDHEN, CDR2 SYDVKM.

This clonotype was counted at least ten times. CDR3 nucleotide sequence: TGTGCCAGCAATCCCGGGGGCGGGAATCAGCCCCAGCATTTT. Translating it yields CASNPGGGNQPQHF. The chain carries TRBV28 and TRBJ1-5; TRBD1 might be the D (6 bases). The CDR3 length is 14 residues. V lost 7 bases and J 4 bases, leaving 14 bases between the germline ends. CDR1 and CDR2 (germline): MDHEN, SYDVKM.

This clonotype appeared many times. The chain recombines TRBV2 with TRBJ2-7; D possibly corresponds to TRBD2 (5 bases). The CDR3 length is 12 residues. V was cut by 7 bases and J by 5 bases, with 12 bases left in between. Germline loops: CDR1 SNHLY, CDR2 FYNNEI. CDR3 in DNA: TGTGCCAGCACCCGGAGCGGTAACGAGCAGTACTTC. This sequence encodes CASTRSGNEQYF.

At least ten counts were recorded for this clonotype. This sequence joins TRBV24-1 and TRBJ1-2; D uncertain. Germline-derived CDR1 and CDR2 are KGHDR and SFDVKD. The CDR3 consists of 13 residues. Trimming stripped 4 bases from V and 3 bases from J, with 8 bases between. Here the CDR3 reads CATSDPGYYGYTF. DNA of the CDR3: TGTGCCACCAGTGACCCCGGATACTATGGCTACACCTTC.

In the case of this clonotype: Its ends do not fully match the called genes, so a read error is possible. The genes are TRBV20-1 and TRBJ2-7; 8 bases line up with TRBD2. Germline V lookup: CDR1 DFQATT, CDR2 SNEGSKA (reference sequence). The CDR3 totals 14 residues. The CDR3 DNA is TGCAGTGTAAGGCGGGAGGAGTGGGCCTACAAGCAGTACTTC. This gives the protein CSVRREEWAYKQYF.